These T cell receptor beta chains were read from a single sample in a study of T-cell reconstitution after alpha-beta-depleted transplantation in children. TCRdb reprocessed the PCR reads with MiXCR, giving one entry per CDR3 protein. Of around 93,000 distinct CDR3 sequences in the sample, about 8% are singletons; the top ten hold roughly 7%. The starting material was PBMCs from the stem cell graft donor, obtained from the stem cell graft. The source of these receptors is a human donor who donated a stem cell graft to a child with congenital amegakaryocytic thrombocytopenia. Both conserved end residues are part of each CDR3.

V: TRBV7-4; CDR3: CASSFQQGAKQPQHF
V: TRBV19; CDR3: CASSPDRAYEQYF
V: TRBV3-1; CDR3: CASSPISSGANVLTF
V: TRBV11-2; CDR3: CASSFGGGQGGSPLHF
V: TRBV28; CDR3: CASSLGLATNTGELFF
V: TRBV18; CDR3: CASSPRSQFSGNTIYF
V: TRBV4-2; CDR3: CASSQLDRGGVAFF
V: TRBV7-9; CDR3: CASREGTGANVLTF
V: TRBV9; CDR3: CASSVGEAFSSYNEQFF
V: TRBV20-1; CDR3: CSASYGPGESDTQYF
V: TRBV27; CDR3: CASTSRGRETQYF
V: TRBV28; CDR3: CASSLSQGSGANVLTF
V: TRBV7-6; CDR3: CASSLRGTGSDEQFF
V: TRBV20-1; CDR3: CSARQGVEKLFF
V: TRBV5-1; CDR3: CASSLFRSAQPIDEQFF
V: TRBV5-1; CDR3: CASRLGQAEETQYF
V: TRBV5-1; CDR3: CASSFEGRSGEAFF
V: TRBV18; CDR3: CASSPRGQGAPNTEAFF
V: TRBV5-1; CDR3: CASSWTFTGELFF
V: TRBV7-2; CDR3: CASSATGLGLPLHF
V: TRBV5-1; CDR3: CASSLGQGRDTQYF
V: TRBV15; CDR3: CATSRAAEEKLFF
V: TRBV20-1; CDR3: CSARDPFGRRDTEAFF
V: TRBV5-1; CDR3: CASSPGLVSDTQYF
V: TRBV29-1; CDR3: CSVLDGYQETQYF
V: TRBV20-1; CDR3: CSARGRDRDYNSPLHF
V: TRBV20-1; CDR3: CSASLTGNYGYTF
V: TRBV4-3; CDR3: CASSPVGQGAGSTDTQYF
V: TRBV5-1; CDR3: CASSPGDRGRETQYF
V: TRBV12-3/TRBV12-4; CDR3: CASSPTGENGGYTF
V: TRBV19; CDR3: CASSSGTAGPPLHF
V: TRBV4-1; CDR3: CASSQVGQGRNTEAFF
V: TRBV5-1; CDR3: CASSLGTDQETQYF
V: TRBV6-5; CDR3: CASSYSQMGGAGYTF
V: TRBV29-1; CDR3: CSVEEGIQETQYF
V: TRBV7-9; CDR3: CASSPTVNPYEQYF
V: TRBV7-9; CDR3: CASSVARTQGTEAFF
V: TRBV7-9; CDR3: CASSFSGPDTQYF
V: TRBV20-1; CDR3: CSARQGPGELFF
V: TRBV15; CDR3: CATSRDLPGVRLAGGVYNEQFF
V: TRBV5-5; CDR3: CASSFARDEQYF